One T cell receptor beta chain is described in this entry. With 10 bases removed from V and 2 bases from J, the gap between germline ends came to 12 bases. Germline assignment: CDR1 MNHNS and CDR2 SASEGT. The CDR3 length is 12 residues. The use of a sample-barcoded 5' primer and a J-beta primer mix characterized a second PCR of 7 to 11 cycles. MiXCR, applied by TCRdb to the 5' RACE reads, yields one record per CDR3 protein. Of 910,000 or so distinct CDR3 sequences listed, roughly 50% are singletons. The source of the sample is a study of blood T cells in healthy people across ages. Overall study: There was about one barcoded beta molecule captured by template switching per two T cells.

The source material was blood. The TCR was taken from a woman aged 60-75 years in good health. The V and J genes are TRBV6-1 and TRBJ2-7; no firm D call. The CDR3 DNA is TGTGCCACCCAATTGGGCCCCTACGAGCAGTACTTC. This translates into CATQLGPYEQYF.